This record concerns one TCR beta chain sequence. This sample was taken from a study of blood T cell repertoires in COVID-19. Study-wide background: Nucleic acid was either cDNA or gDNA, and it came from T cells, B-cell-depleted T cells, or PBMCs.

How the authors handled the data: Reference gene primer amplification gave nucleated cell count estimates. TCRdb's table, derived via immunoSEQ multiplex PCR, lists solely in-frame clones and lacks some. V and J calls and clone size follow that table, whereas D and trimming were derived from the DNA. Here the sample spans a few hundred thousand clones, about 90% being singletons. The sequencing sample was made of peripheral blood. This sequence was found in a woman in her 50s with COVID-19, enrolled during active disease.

The CDR3 DNA reads TGTGCCAGCTCACCTCCATCGGGGGTAGGAAACACCATATATTTT. Its protein product is CASSPPSGVGNTIYF. The J gene is TRBJ1-3, the V gene TRBV18; possible D gene TRBD1, 5 bases. V was shortened by 3 bases and J by 4 bases, with 13 bases between the two germline ends. CDR1 and CDR2 (germline): KGHSH, LQKENI. This CDR3 spans 15 amino acids.